This T cell receptor beta chain came from a study of blood T cells in healthy people across ages. The CDR3 spans 15 residues. Germline CDR1 and CDR2: SGHTA and FQGNSA. Trimming cost V 3 bases and J 10 bases; bases outside gene matches: 6. The use of a sample-barcoded 5' primer and a J-beta primer mix characterized a second PCR of about 6 to 11 cycles. TCRdb recomputed calls from the 5' RACE reads with MiXCR, one row per CDR3 protein. There are about 1.6 million distinct CDR3 sequences in the sample; 34% occur only once, and over 9% lies in the top ten. This clonotype was counted ten times or more. This sequence originates from a woman aged 30 to 39 in good health. The specimen sequenced was blood. This rearrangement joins TRBV7-2 to TRBJ2-3; 14 nucleotides line up with TRBD2. The CDR3 sequence: CASSLGLAGEVPQYF. CDR3 coding DNA: TGTGCCAGCAGCTTGGGACTAGCGGGGGAGGTCCCGCAGTATTTT.